The TCR beta chain under discussion was sequenced for a study of T cells of healthy individuals. TCRdb independently ran MiXCR on the 5' RACE reads; one entry per CDR3 protein. The sample lists 40,000 to 60,000 distinct CDR3 sequences, 14% to 15% occurring once. Germline V gives CDR1 LGHNA, CDR2 YSLEER. Between the trimmed V and J ends, which lost 0 bases and 3 bases, there was a span of 15 bases. This CDR3 contains 17 residues. This clonotype showed up many times. The V call is TRBV4-3, the J call TRBJ2-1; maybe TRBD1 (5 bases). This TCR derives from a human donor in good health. The CDR3 DNA follows: TGCGCCAGCAGCCAAGAGTTAAACAGGATTAACTACAATGAGCAGTTCTTC. Protein: CASSQELNRINYNEQFF.